These 28 T cell receptor beta chains were all obtained from the same sample, sequenced in a study of blood T cell repertoires in COVID-19. The repertoire was sequenced with immunoSEQ multiplex PCR; TCRdb's copy has only in-frame clones and lacks some. The sample consists of 300,000 to 350,000 clones, almost 90% of them appearing once. Sequences were obtained from PBMCs or T cells enriched from blood (not recorded which). These receptors were collected from a woman aged 30 to 39 who had been exposed to COVID-19.

V is TRBV27 and J is TRBJ2-7; D is perhaps TRBD1 (6 bases). This CDR3 has 16 amino acids. CDR1 is MNHEY, CDR2 SMNVEV, per germline (reference sequence). V lost 1 base and J lost 2, with 15 bases in between. The CDR3 loop is CASSLFQGPGPYEQYF. The CDR3 nucleotides read TGTGCCAGCAGTTTATTTCAGGGGCCGGGGCCCTACGAGCAGTACTTC.

The J gene is TRBJ2-7, the V gene TRBV7-9, with 7 bases aligning to TRBD1. CDR3 length: 15 residues. The V and J ends lost 5 bases and 2 bases, in that order; junction bases with no gene match: 9. CDR1 is SEHNR and CDR2 is FQNEAQ in the germline V gene (reference sequence). The CDR3 loop is CASSPRTGQTYEQYF. The CDR3 region has the DNA TGTGCCAGCAGCCCGAGAACGGGACAGACCTACGAGCAGTACTTC.

The V gene is TRBV7-3, the J gene TRBJ2-5, with a weak D call TRBD1 (6 bases). The V end lost 5 bases, the J end lost 2 bases, and 15 bases lay between the germline ends. CDR3 length equals 15 residues. Germline assignment: CDR1 SGHTA and CDR2 FQGTGA. The chain's CDR3 is CASSIGQLPQETQYF. CDR3 bases: TGTGCCAGCAGCATAGGACAGTTGCCTCAAGAGACCCAGTACTTC.

The CDR3 nucleotides are TGTGCCAGCAGCGAAACCGGGATCTTACTGAGCTCCTACAATGAGCAGTTCTTC. Its protein product is CASSETGILLSSYNEQFF. This chain links TRBV6-1 with TRBJ2-1; tentative D call: TRBD2 (5 bases). Germline V CDR1 and CDR2: MNHNS, SASEGT. The CDR3 is 18 amino acids. Trimming removed 6 bases at V and 0 bases at J, with 21 bases between.

Regarding this clone: Additional DNA sequences in this sample encode the identical CDR3. The genes are TRBV19 and TRBJ1-1, with D tentatively TRBD1 (6 bases). Germline assignment: CDR1 LNHDA and CDR2 SQIVND (reference sequence). V was shortened by 4 bases and J by 3 bases, with 9 bases between the two germline ends. The CDR3 is 13 residues long. The chain's CDR3 is CASSTQGDTEAFF. DNA for the CDR3: TGTGCCAGTAGTACACAGGGTGACACTGAAGCTTTCTTT. The full variable domain, completed using reference TRBV19 and TRBJ1-1, is DGGITQSPKYLFRKEGQNVTLSCEQNLNHDAMYWYRQDPGQGLRLIYYSQIVNDFQKGDIAEGYSVSREKKESFPLTVTSAQKNPTAFYLCASSTQGDTEAFFGQGTRLTVV.

The chain recombines TRBV7-8 with TRBJ2-3; D may be TRBD2 (5 bases). Trimming left V 4 bases short and J 1 base short, with 15 bases between. Germline V lookup: CDR1 SGHVS, CDR2 FQNEAQ. This CDR3 has 16 residues. For the CDR3, the DNA is TGTGCCAGCAGCTCTAGAGGGAATGAGGGCACAGATACGCAGTATTTT. Translating it yields CASSSRGNEGTDTQYF.

This clone was counted once. This chain joins TRBV5-1 and TRBJ1-2; TRBD1 matches at 8 bases. Germline V gene data show CDR1 as SGHRS and CDR2 as YFSETQ. V lost 0 bases and J lost 3; bases outside the gene matches: 10. CDR3 length: 17 amino acids. CDR3 loop: CASSLATGDWGDYGYTF. The CDR3 DNA sequence: TGCGCCAGCAGCTTGGCGACAGGGGACTGGGGAGACTATGGCTACACCTTC.

The chain combines TRBV6-5 with TRBJ2-5; 12 bases are shared with TRBD2. Per the germline V gene, CDR1 is MNHEY and CDR2 is SVGAGI. Losses at the gene ends were 6 bases for V and 5 bases for J; bases not matched to a gene: 7. This CDR3 contains 15 residues. The CDR3 DNA reads as TGTGCCAGCAGGCGGACAGGGACTAGCGGGGAGACCCAGTACTTC. Encoded protein: CASRRTGTSGETQYF.

The chain recombines TRBV19 with TRBJ1-1; 10 bases line up with TRBD1. Per germline, CDR1 LNHDA and CDR2 SQIVND (reference sequence). V lost 3 bases and J lost 4; bases outside the gene matches: 2. The CDR3 is 14 residues long. The CDR3 DNA reads as TGTGCCAGTAGTATGGACAGGGGGTTCACTGAAGCTTTCTTT. Translating it yields CASSMDRGFTEAFF.

This chain links TRBV5-5 with TRBJ1-4; D gene ambiguous. Trimming cost V 5 bases and J 0 bases, with 14 bases left between them. This CDR3 is 16 amino acids long. CDR1 is SGHKS and CDR2 is YYEKEE in the germline V gene (reference sequence). CDR3 protein: CASRRRGGTTNEKLFF. The DNA for the CDR3 is TGTGCCAGCAGGCGCAGAGGAGGGACAACTAATGAAAAACTGTTTTTT.

The count of this clone is one. The gene calls are TRBV27 and TRBJ2-7, with 11 positions matching TRBD2. The germline V gene encodes CDR1 MNHEY and CDR2 SMNVEV (reference sequence). Trimming cost V 4 bases and J 1 base; bases outside gene matches: 3. This CDR3 is 15 amino acids long. CDR3 in amino acids: CASSSLAGVSYEQYF. In DNA, the CDR3 is TGTGCCAGCAGTTCACTAGCGGGAGTTTCCTACGAGCAGTACTTC.

The chain couples TRBV2 to TRBJ2-2; TRBD1 agrees at 9 bases. From germline, CDR1 is SNHLY and CDR2 FYNNEI. V was clipped by 6 bases and J by 13 bases; unmatched bases: 6. This CDR3 has 12 amino acids. CDR3 protein: CASSLGQGRLFF. In DNA, the CDR3 is TGTGCCAGCAGCCTGGGACAGGGCAGGCTGTTTTTT. Full variable domain (missing parts from reference TRBV2 and TRBJ2-2): EPEVTQTPSHQVTQMGQEVILRCVPISNHLYFYWYRQILGQKVEFLVSFYNNEISEKSEIFDDQFSVERPDGSNFTLKIRSTKLEDSAMYFCASSLGQGRLFFGEGSRLTVL.

The V call is TRBV2, the J call TRBJ1-5, with a tentative D call TRBD1 (5 bases). V dropped 4 bases and J dropped 2 bases, with 15 bases sitting between them. The CDR3 runs 16 residues. Per germline, CDR1 SNHLY and CDR2 FYNNEI. The CDR3 sequence: CASSASRGEGNQPQHF. The CDR3 nucleotides are TGTGCCAGCAGTGCATCTCGGGGGGAGGGCAATCAGCCCCAGCATTTT.

With respect to this clone: The junction departs from germline at one end; a sequencing error may be responsible. The V call is TRBV11-2, the J call TRBJ2-3; 11 positions match TRBD2. This CDR3 contains 13 residues. Looked up from germline, CDR1 is SGHAT and CDR2 is FQNNGV. As DNA, the CDR3 is TGTGCCAGCAGCCTCCGACTAGCGGGACTAGGTTTGTTT. This sequence encodes CASSLRLAGLGLF.

About this clone itself: Other DNA sequences in this sample translate to the same CDR3. The chain employs TRBV9 and TRBJ2-3; 8 bases match TRBD1. CDR3 length: 14 amino acids. CDR1 SGDLS and CDR2 YYNGEE come from the germline V gene. V shed 5 bases, J shed 1 base, and the junction held 3 bases outside the gene matches. The CDR3 here is CASSRGQGTDTQYF. The DNA of the CDR3 is TGTGCCAGCAGTAGGGGACAGGGCACAGATACGCAGTATTTT.

This chain uses TRBV9 with TRBJ1-4, with 7 bases identical to TRBD1. There are 15 residues in the CDR3. Germline CDR1 reads SGDLS; CDR2 reads YYNGEE. Germline trimming cut 4 bases from V and 6 bases from J; bases unmatched to any gene: 9. CDR3 residues: CASSTRDRAYEKLFF. The DNA for the CDR3 is TGTGCCAGCAGCACCCGGGACAGAGCTTATGAAAAACTGTTTTTT.

This clone showed up just a few times. The chain uses TRBV5-1 and TRBJ2-7; TRBD1 is a possible D gene (6 bases). Germline V gene lookup returns CDR1 SGHRS and CDR2 YFSETQ. The germline V and J ends were trimmed by 0 bases and 2 bases, with 9 bases remaining between them. The CDR3 is made up of 14 amino acids. The CDR3 DNA is TGCGCCAGCAGCTTGGCCGGACAGCCCTACGAGCAGTACTTC. It yields the protein CASSLAGQPYEQYF.

The gene calls are TRBV4-1 and TRBJ2-7; 8 bases align to TRBD1. Trimming took 0 bases from V and 5 from J; bases not matched to a gene: 6. The CDR3 extends over 15 amino acids. Germline V CDR1 and CDR2: MGHRA, YSYEKL. CDR3 residues: CASSQEGAGGNEQYF. CDR3 coding DNA: TGCGCCAGCAGCCAAGAAGGGGCAGGGGGCAACGAGCAGTACTTC.

This clone was observed once. This chain connects TRBV7-4 to TRBJ1-1; 10 nucleotides line up with TRBD1. The trim removed 5 bases at V and 5 bases at J, leaving 14 bases unmatched. The CDR3 has 17 amino acids. Germline lookup yields CDR1 SGHVT and CDR2 SQSDAQ. CDR3 loop: CASSLPTGGTRGTEAFF. Written as DNA, the CDR3 is TGTGCCAGCAGCCTCCCGACAGGGGGCACCCGGGGGACTGAAGCTTTCTTT.

This clone showed up just a few times. The rearrangement joins TRBV5-1 to TRBJ1-3; D remains unclear. The CDR3 has 13 residues. The V gene's germline CDR1 is SGHRS and CDR2 YFSETQ. V lost 4 bases and J 3 bases, leaving 8 bases between the germline ends. In nucleotides, the CDR3 is TGCGCCAGCAGCCGGGAGAATGGAAACACCATATATTTT. Translated, it gives CASSRENGNTIYF.

In regard to this clone: The sample contains more than one DNA sequence encoding this CDR3. The V and J genes are TRBV12-3 or TRBV12-4 and TRBJ2-7; D not certain. This CDR3 has 13 amino acids. The V end lost 1 base, the J end lost 3 bases, and 7 bases lay between the germline ends. CDR3 amino acids: CASSLGPRYEQYF. The CDR3 bases are TGTGCCAGCAGTTTAGGGCCCCGCTACGAGCAGTACTTC.

J is TRBJ1-5 and V is TRBV18; no clear D. The germline V and J ends were trimmed by 5 bases and 5 bases, with 10 bases remaining between them. Germline V gene data show CDR1 as KGHSH and CDR2 as LQKENI. The CDR3 runs to 13 residues. This chain's CDR3 is CASSTGRDQPQHF. The DNA of the CDR3 is TGTGCCAGCTCAACCGGGAGGGATCAGCCCCAGCATTTT.

The chain uses TRBV4-2 and TRBJ1-2; no reliable D call. Germline V gives CDR1 LGHNA, CDR2 YNFKEQ. The CDR3 length is 15 residues. Trimming pared 1 base from V and 7 bases from J, leaving 16 bases between. CDR3 coding DNA: TGTGCCAGCAGCCAAGCGGAAGAGGGTACCAGTGGCTACACCTTC. Translating gives CASSQAEEGTSGYTF.

This clone came up once. This chain links TRBV27 with TRBJ2-1, with 12 bases lining up with TRBD2. CDR3 length: 20 residues. Trimming at V came to 3 bases and at J to 0 bases, leaving 12 bases not matched to a gene. Germline V CDR1 and CDR2: MNHEY, SMNVEV (reference sequence). The CDR3 DNA sequence: TGTGCCAGCAGTTTGCCCGGGACTAGCGGGCCGCCCAGCTCCTACAATGAGCAGTTCTTC. Translated, it gives CASSLPGTSGPPSSYNEQFF.

V usage is TRBV7-9 and J usage is TRBJ2-1, with D possibly TRBD2 on 6 matching bases. Germline assignment: CDR1 SEHNR and CDR2 FQNEAQ (reference sequence). Trimming took 5 bases from V and 8 from J, leaving 13 bases between them. The CDR3 is 13 amino acids. As DNA, the CDR3 is TGTGCCAGCAGCCGCGGGTGGGGGGATGAGCAGTTCTTC. Protein sequence: CASSRGWGDEQFF.

This chain uses TRBV27 with TRBJ2-1, with D perhaps TRBD2 (6 bases). The germline gives CDR1 MNHEY, CDR2 SMNVEV (reference sequence). The CDR3 loop spans 14 amino acids. Trimming pared 4 bases from V and 9 bases from J, leaving 16 bases between. CDR3 loop: CASSSPGGSPEQFF. The CDR3 DNA reads as TGTGCCAGCAGTTCACCTGGGGGGTCCCCTGAGCAGTTCTTC.

The V gene is TRBV28, the J gene TRBJ2-5, with TRBD1 matching 8 bases. The junction had 7 bases not matched to a gene; V was cut back by 6 bases and J by 4 bases. The CDR3 length is 14 residues. From germline, CDR1 is MDHEN and CDR2 SYDVKM. CDR3: CASRPGTGRETQYF. CDR3 nucleotide sequence: TGTGCCAGCAGACCTGGGACAGGAAGAGAGACCCAGTACTTC.

J is TRBJ2-2 and V is TRBV28; D might be TRBD1 (6 bases). Trimming shortened V by 6 bases and J by 5 bases, and 13 bases separated the two germline ends. Germline V gene sequence: CDR1 MDHEN, CDR2 SYDVKM. The CDR3 consists of 14 residues. CDR3 region: CASSQSRGTGELFF. The CDR3 region has the DNA TGTGCCAGCAGCCAGTCAAGGGGGACCGGGGAGCTGTTTTTT.